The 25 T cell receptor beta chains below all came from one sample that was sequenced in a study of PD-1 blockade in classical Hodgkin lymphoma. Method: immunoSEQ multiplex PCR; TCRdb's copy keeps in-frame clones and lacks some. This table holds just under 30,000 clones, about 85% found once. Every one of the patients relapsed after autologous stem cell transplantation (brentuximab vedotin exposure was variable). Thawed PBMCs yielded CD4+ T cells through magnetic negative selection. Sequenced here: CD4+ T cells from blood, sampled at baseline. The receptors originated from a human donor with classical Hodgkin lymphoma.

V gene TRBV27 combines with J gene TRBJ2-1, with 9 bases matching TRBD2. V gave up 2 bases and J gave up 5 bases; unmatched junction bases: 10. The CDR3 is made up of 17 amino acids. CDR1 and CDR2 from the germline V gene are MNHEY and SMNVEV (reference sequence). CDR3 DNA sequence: TGTGCCAGCAGTTTACCGCCCGGGACTAGCAGGCACAATGAGCAGTTCTTC. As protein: CASSLPPGTSRHNEQFF.

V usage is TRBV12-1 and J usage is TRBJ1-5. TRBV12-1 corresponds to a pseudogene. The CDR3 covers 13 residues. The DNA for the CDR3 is TGTGCCAGCCTCGGCACGGGAAATCAGCCCCAGCATTTT. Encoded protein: CASLGTGNQPQHF.

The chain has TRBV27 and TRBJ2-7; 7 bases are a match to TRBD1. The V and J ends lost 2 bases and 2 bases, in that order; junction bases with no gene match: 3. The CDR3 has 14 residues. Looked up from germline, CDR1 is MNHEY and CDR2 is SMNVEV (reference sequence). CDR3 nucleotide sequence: TGTGCCAGCAGTTTAGGACAGGCCGCCTACGAGCAGTACTTC. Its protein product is CASSLGQAAYEQYF.

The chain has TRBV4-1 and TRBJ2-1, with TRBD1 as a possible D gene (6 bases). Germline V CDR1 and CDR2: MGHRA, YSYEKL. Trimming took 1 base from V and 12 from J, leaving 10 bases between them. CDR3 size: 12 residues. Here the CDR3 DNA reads TGCGCCAGCAGCCAAGGAACAGGGTGGCAGTTCTTC. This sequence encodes CASSQGTGWQFF.

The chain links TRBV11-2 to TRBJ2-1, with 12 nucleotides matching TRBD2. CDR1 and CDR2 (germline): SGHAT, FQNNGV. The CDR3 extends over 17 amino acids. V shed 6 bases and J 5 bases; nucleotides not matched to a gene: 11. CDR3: CASRRTLLAGGNNEQFF. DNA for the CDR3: TGTGCCAGCAGGCGTACCCTTCTAGCGGGAGGGAACAATGAGCAGTTCTTC.

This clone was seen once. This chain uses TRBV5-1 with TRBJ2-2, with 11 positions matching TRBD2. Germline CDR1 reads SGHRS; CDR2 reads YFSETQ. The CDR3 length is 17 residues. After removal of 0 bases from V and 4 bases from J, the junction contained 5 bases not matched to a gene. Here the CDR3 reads CASSLALAGAGTGELFF. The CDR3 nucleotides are TGCGCCAGCAGCTTGGCACTAGCGGGAGCTGGCACCGGGGAGCTGTTTTTT.

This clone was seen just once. The CDR3 sequence is CAWNIRGTAGNTIYF. The CDR3 DNA follows: TGTGCCTGGAATATAAGGGGTACTGCTGGAAACACCATATATTTT. This chain links TRBV30 with TRBJ1-3; TRBD1 is a possible D gene (5 bases). This CDR3 spans 15 amino acids. V was shortened by 4 bases and J by 2 bases, with 15 bases between the two germline ends. Germline V gene lookup returns CDR1 GTSNPN and CDR2 SVGIG (reference sequence).

Here the CDR3 reads CSVGGLAGVTGELFF. The CDR3 DNA reads as TGCAGCGTTGGGGGACTAGCGGGAGTTACCGGGGAGCTGTTTTTT. The gene calls are TRBV29-1 and TRBJ2-2, with 14 bases aligning to TRBD2. Germline CDR1 SQVTM, CDR2 ANQGSEA. There are 15 residues in the CDR3. The V gene end was trimmed by 4 bases and the J gene end by 5 bases; junction bases not matched to a gene: 3.

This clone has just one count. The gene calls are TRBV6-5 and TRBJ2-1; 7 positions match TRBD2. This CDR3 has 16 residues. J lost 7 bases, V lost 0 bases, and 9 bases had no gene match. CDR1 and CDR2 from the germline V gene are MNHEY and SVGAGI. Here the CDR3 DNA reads TGTGCCAGCAGTTACTCGCGTGGGAGCGGGAATAATGAGCAGTTCTTC. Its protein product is CASSYSRGSGNNEQFF.

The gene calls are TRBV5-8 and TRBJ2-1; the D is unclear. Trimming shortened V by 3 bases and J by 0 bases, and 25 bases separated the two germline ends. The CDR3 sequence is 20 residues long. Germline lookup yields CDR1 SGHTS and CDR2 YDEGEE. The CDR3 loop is CASSSSWTRLSRSSYNEQFF. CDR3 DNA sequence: TGTGCCAGCAGCTCGTCTTGGACCCGCCTTTCGCGTAGCTCCTACAATGAGCAGTTCTTC.

In DNA form, the CDR3 reads TGTGCCAGCAGCCCGGGACTGTGCACAGATACGCAGTATTTT. It is translated as CASSPGLCTDTQYF. The gene calls are TRBV21-1 and TRBJ2-3; the table names TRBD2, a call not compared with the DNA. TRBV21-1 is deemed a pseudogene. The CDR3 is made up of 14 amino acids.

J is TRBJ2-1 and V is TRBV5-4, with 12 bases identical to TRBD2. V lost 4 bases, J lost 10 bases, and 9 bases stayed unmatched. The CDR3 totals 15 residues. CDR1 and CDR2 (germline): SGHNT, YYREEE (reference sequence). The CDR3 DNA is TGTGCCAGCAGCCCCCTAGCGGGAGGGCCGTCGGAGCAGTTCTTC. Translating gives CASSPLAGGPSEQFF. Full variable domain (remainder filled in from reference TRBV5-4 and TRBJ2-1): ETGVTQSPTHLIKTRGQQVTLRCSSQSGHNTVSWYQQALGQGPQFIFQYYREEENGRGNFPPRFSGLQFPNYSSELNVNALELDDSALYLCASSPLAGGPSEQFFGPGTRLTVL.

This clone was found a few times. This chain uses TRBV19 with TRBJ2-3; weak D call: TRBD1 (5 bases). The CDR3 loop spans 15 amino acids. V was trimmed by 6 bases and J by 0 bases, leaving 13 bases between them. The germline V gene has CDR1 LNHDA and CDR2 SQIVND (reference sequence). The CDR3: CASRLSRASTDTQYF. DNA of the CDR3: TGTGCCAGTAGACTCAGCAGGGCAAGCACAGATACGCAGTATTTT. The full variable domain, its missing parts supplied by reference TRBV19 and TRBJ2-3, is DGGITQSPKYLFRKEGQNVTLSCEQNLNHDAMYWYRQDPGQGLRLIYYSQIVNDFQKGDIAEGYSVSREKKESFPLTVTSAQKNPTAFYLCASRLSRASTDTQYFGPGTRLTVL.

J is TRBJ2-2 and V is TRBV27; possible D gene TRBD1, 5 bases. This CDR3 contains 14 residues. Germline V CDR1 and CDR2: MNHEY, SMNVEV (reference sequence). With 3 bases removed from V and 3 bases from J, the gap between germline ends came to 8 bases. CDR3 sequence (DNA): TGTGCCAGCAGTTTGGACACCTACACCGGGGAGCTGTTTTTT. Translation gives CASSLDTYTGELFF.

CDR3 amino acids: CASTAEGGYGYTF. The CDR3 region has the DNA TGTGCCAGTACCGCGGAGGGTGGCTATGGCTACACCTTC. The chain couples TRBV19 to TRBJ1-2; D uncertain. There are 13 residues in the CDR3. CDR1 is LNHDA and CDR2 is SQIVND in the germline V gene (reference sequence). Trimming cost V 7 bases and J 4 bases, with 13 bases left between them.

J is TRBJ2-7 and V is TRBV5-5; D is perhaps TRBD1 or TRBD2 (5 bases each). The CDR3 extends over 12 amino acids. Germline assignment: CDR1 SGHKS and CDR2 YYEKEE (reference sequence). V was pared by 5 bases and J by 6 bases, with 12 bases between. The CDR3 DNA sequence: TGTGCCAGCAGTTTCTTAGGGACCGAGCAGTACTTC. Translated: CASSFLGTEQYF.

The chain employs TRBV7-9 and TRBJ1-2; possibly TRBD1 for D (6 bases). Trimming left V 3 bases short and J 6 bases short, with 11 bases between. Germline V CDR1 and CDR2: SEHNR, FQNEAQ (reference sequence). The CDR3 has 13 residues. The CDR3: CASSFSTGDGYTF. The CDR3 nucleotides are TGTGCCAGCAGCTTTTCGACAGGAGATGGCTACACCTTC.

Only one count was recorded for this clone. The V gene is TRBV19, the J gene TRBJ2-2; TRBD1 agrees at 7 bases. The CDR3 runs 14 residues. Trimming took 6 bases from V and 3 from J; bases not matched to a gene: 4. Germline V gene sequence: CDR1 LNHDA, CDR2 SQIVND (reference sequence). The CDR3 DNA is TGTGCCAGTAGGAAGCAGGGGGACACCGGGGAGCTGTTTTTT. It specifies CASRKQGDTGELFF. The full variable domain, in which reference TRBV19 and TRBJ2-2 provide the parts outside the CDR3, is DGGITQSPKYLFRKEGQNVTLSCEQNLNHDAMYWYRQDPGQGLRLIYYSQIVNDFQKGDIAEGYSVSREKKESFPLTVTSAQKNPTAFYLCASRKQGDTGELFFGEGSRLTVL.

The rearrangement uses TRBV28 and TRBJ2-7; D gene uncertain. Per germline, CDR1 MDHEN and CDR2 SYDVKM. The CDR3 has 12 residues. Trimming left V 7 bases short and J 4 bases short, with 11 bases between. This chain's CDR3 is CASNSLPYEQYF. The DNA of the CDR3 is TGTGCCAGCAACTCATTACCTTACGAGCAGTACTTC.

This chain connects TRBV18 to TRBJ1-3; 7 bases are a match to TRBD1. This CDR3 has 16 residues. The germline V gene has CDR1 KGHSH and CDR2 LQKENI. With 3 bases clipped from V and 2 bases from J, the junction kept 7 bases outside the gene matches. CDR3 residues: CASSPGSRGTGNTIYF. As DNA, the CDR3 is TGTGCCAGCTCACCCGGGAGCAGGGGGACTGGAAACACCATATATTTT.

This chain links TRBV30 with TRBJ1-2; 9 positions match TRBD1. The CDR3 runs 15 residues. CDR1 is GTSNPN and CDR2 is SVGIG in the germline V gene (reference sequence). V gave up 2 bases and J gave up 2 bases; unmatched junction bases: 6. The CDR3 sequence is CAWSYRGRVNYGYTF. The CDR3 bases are TGTGCCTGGAGTTACAGGGGGCGGGTGAACTATGGCTACACCTTC.

The CDR3 nucleotides are TGTGCCACCAGCAGAAACCCGCCTGGGCTGACTAGCGGGAGGGGCTACAATGAGCAGTTCTTC. Translated, it gives CATSRNPPGLTSGRGYNEQFF. The V gene is TRBV15, the J gene TRBJ2-1; 14 nucleotides line up with TRBD2. J was trimmed by 3 bases and V by 2 bases; bases with no gene match: 15. The CDR3 is 21 amino acids. CDR1 LNHNV and CDR2 YYDKDF come from the germline V gene (reference sequence).

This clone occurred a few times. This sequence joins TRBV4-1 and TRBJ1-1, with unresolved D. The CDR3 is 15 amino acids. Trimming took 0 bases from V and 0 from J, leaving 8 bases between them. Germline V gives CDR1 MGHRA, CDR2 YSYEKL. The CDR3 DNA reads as TGCGCCAGCAGCCAAGAGGCATCCTTGAACACTGAAGCTTTCTTT. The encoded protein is CASSQEASLNTEAFF.

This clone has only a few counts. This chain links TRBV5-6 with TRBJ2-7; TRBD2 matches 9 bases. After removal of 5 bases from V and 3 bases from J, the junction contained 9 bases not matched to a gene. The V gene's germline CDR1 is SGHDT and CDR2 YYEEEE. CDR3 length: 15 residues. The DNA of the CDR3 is TGTGCCAGCAGTCCCCCGATGCGGGAGGGCTACGAGCAGTACTTC. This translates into CASSPPMREGYEQYF.

CDR3 sequence (DNA): TGTGCCAGCAGCTCTTTATACGGGAGTCTTGACAATGAGCAGTTCTTC. Translating it yields CASSSLYGSLDNEQFF. The rearrangement links TRBV11-2 to TRBJ2-1, with D perhaps matching TRBD2 (6 bases). Looked up from germline, CDR1 is SGHAT and CDR2 is FQNNGV. Trimming removed 4 bases from V and 5 bases from J, with 18 bases in between. The CDR3 consists of 16 residues.